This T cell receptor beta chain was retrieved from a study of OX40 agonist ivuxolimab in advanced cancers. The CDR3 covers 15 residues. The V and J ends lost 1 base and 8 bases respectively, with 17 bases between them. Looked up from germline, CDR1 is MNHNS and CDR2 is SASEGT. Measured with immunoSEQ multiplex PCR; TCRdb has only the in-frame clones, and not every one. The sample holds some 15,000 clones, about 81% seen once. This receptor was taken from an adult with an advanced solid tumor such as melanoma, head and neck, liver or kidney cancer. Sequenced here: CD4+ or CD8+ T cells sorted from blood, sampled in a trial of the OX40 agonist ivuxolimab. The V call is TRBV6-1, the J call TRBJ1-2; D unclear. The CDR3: CASSEGADRMKGYTF. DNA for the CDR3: TGTGCCAGCAGTGAAGGGGCAGATCGAATGAAGGGCTACACCTTC.